Sequencing of this T cell receptor (beta chain) was carried out in a study of T cells in Graves' hyperthyroidism and ophthalmopathy. Study-wide results and limits: It was a median approximately 6.9 months before onset that the model predicted ophthalmopathy. Appearing also in blood were most of the thyroid clonotypes expanded above 0.001.

Remarks on this clonotype: The antigen is not known.

Researchers took RNA transcripts and amplified the TCR beta CDR3 regions from them. The TCR CDR3 was amplified in a first-round RT-PCR using the HTBI primer set. TCRdb used MiXCR to reprocess the multiplex PCR reads, holding one entry per CDR3 protein. The table records about 350,000 distinct CDR3 sequences, roughly 13% of them present only once. A NOSPECS grade of at least 4, a Clinical Activity Score of at least 3 and duration under 3 months were recorded in ophthalmopathy patients. Clinical symptoms, serum thyroxine and TRAb, thyroid ultrasound and orbital computed tomography together formed the diagnostic basis. Germline CDR1 is MGHRA and CDR2 is YSYEKL. The CDR3 sequence is 16 residues long. V was cut by 3 bases and J by 5 bases, with 19 bases left in between.

The TCR sequence derives from a woman aged 40 to 49 with Graves' ophthalmopathy. The chain combines TRBV4-1 with TRBJ1-1; D may be TRBD1 (5 bases). The source material was blood. CDR3 sequence: CASSHPHGARVTEAFF. The CDR3 region has the DNA TGCGCCAGCAGCCACCCACACGGGGCGAGGGTGACTGAAGCTTTCTTT.